This paragraph reports one T cell receptor beta chain. Authors' processing steps: It was from reference gene primer amplification that nucleated cell counts were estimated. Clones were read by immunoSEQ multiplex PCR, and TCRdb kept only the in-frame ones, dropping some. The V and J calls and clone size come from that table; D and trimming were worked out from the DNA. The data hold some 26,000 clones, with 87% observed a single time. The CDR3 loop spans 12 amino acids. V was shortened by 3 bases and J by 1 base, with 6 bases between the two germline ends. Germline CDR1 is DFQATT and CDR2 is SNEGSKA (reference sequence). The data were obtained in a study of blood T cell repertoires in COVID-19. Across the whole study: Samples taken during acute and convalescent COVID-19 were collected in the United States, Italy and Spain.

The sequence came from a human donor in a cohort sampled during active COVID-19. Sequenced input: peripheral blood. This chain uses TRBV20-1 with TRBJ1-1, with unresolved D. Written as DNA, the CDR3 is TGCAGTGCTAGTCGACAGAACACTGAAGCTTTCTTT. Protein: CSASRQNTEAFF.